These 17 T cell receptor beta chains were all obtained from the same sample, sequenced in a study of blood T cells in healthy people across ages. PCR was performed a second time for roughly 7 to 11 cycles using a sample-barcoded 5' primer and a J-beta primer mix. TCRdb reprocessed the 5' RACE reads with MiXCR, giving one entry per CDR3 protein. The sample holds roughly 1,500,000 distinct CDR3 sequences, roughly 40% seen once. Sequenced material: blood. The receptors here all came from a woman between 18 and 29 years old in good health.

The gene calls are TRBV6-6 and TRBJ1-1; weak D call: TRBD1 (5 bases). There are 15 residues in the CDR3. V was cut by 8 bases and J by 4 bases, with 20 bases left in between. Germline CDR1 and CDR2: MNHNY and SVGAGI (reference sequence). This CDR3 reads CASSPLGDRSTEAFF. CDR3 coding DNA: TGTGCCAGCTCTCCTTTGGGGGACCGGAGCACTGAAGCTTTCTTT.

The genes are TRBV27 and TRBJ2-5; 9 bases are shared with TRBD1. The DNA end lines up better with TRBJ2-7; the J call may be wrong. The V gene's germline CDR1 is MNHEY and CDR2 SMNVEV (reference sequence). The length of the CDR3 is 14 residues. CDR3 nucleotides: TGTGCCAGCAAGCAGGGACAGGGTCCAGGCGAGCAGTACTTC. This gives the protein CASKQGQGPGEQYF.

This clonotype has a handful of counts. The V and J genes are TRBV6-1 and TRBJ2-7, with 9 positions matching TRBD1. V lost 5 bases and J lost 1; bases outside the gene matches: 12. The CDR3 has 17 amino acids. Looked up from germline, CDR1 is MNHNS and CDR2 is SASEGT. The DNA of the CDR3 is TGTGCCAGCAGTAAAATCGGGACAGGGTCAGGATCCTACGAGCAGTACTTC. It specifies CASSKIGTGSGSYEQYF.

As regards this clonotype: One end of the junction varies from germline; a read error may be responsible. The J gene is TRBJ2-1, the V gene TRBV4-1, with D perhaps TRBD1 or TRBD2 (5 bases each). The germline CDR1 and CDR2 sequences are MGHRA and YSYEKL. The length of the CDR3 is 13 residues. The DNA of the CDR3 is TGCGCCAGCAGCCCCGGGACCTACGATGAGCAGTTCTTC. Translated, it gives CASSPGTYDEQFF.

V gene TRBV6-2 or TRBV6-3 combines with J gene TRBJ2-6; TRBD1 might be the D (6 bases). V dropped 6 bases and J dropped 3 bases, with 24 bases sitting between them. There are 19 residues in the CDR3. The germline V gene has CDR1 MNHEY and CDR2 SVGEGT. As DNA, the CDR3 is TGTGCCAGCAGAGCGGCAGGGGTGTGGGGTGACGATGGGGCCAACGTCCTGACTTTC. Protein sequence: CASRAAGVWGDDGANVLTF.

This chain links TRBV7-9 with TRBJ1-2; a possible D gene is TRBD1 (5 bases). The CDR3 loop spans 15 amino acids. CDR1 SEHNR and CDR2 FQNEAQ come from the germline V gene (reference sequence). V gave up 0 bases and J gave up 1 base, with 9 bases separating them. The CDR3 coding sequence is TGTGCCAGCAGCTTAGCGCAGGGAATTAACTATGGCTACACCTTC. Translating gives CASSLAQGINYGYTF.

This clonotype has a handful of counts. The V and J genes are TRBV12-3 or TRBV12-4 and TRBJ2-6; D remains unclear. This CDR3 region has 14 residues. Trimming took 4 bases from V and 4 from J, leaving 8 bases between them. Here the CDR3 DNA reads TGTGCCAGCAGTTCATATTACGGGGCCAACGTCCTGACTTTC. This codes for CASSSYYGANVLTF.

This rearrangement joins TRBV7-6 to TRBJ1-1, with TRBD1 identical over 9 bases. Germline trimming cut 5 bases from V and 4 bases from J; bases unmatched to any gene: 14. Germline V gene sequence: CDR1 SGHVS, CDR2 FNYEAQ. The CDR3 contains 17 residues. The CDR3, as DNA: TGTGCCAGCAGCCGTAGTTTACAGGGGGCCGCCGCCACTGAAGCTTTCTTT. It specifies CASSRSLQGAAATEAFF.

V usage is TRBV12-3 or TRBV12-4 and J usage is TRBJ2-5; 9 nucleotides line up with TRBD1. V was clipped by 8 bases and J by 2 bases; unmatched bases: 12. The CDR3 contains 16 residues. CDR3 sequence reads: CASRGTMGTGQETQYF. The CDR3 nucleotides read TGTGCCAGCCGTGGAACCATGGGGACAGGGCAAGAGACCCAGTACTTC.

This clonotype was observed a single time. The V gene is TRBV28, the J gene TRBJ2-3; TRBD1 agrees at 7 bases. The CDR3 spans 15 residues. With V trimmed by 5 bases and J by 2 bases, 7 bases remained unmatched. The germline CDR1 and CDR2 sequences are MDHEN and SYDVKM. The CDR3 spells CASSETGAPTDTQYF. Here the CDR3 DNA reads TGTGCCAGCAGTGAAACAGGGGCCCCCACAGATACGCAGTATTTT.

This chain uses TRBV7-9 with TRBJ1-1; 10 bases line up with TRBD1. Trimming removed 0 bases from V and 3 bases from J; junction bases left unmatched: 4. Germline values: CDR1 SEHNR, CDR2 FQNEAQ (reference sequence). This CDR3 region has 16 residues. The DNA of the CDR3 is TGTGCCAGCAGCTTAGCGGGGGGGACAGGGGACACTGAAGCTTTCTTT. Translated: CASSLAGGTGDTEAFF. Variable domain in full (rest from reference TRBV7-9 and TRBJ1-1): DTGVSQNPRHKITKRGQNVTFRCDPISEHNRLYWYRQTLGQGPEFLTYFQNEAQLEKSRLLSDRFSAERPKGSFSTLEIQRTEQGDSAMYLCASSLAGGTGDTEAFFGQGTRLTVV.

This clonotype was recorded many times. The chain recombines TRBV4-1 with TRBJ1-5, with D perhaps matching TRBD1 (5 bases). CDR3 length: 15 residues. V lost 4 bases, J lost 5 bases, and 15 bases lay in between. Per the germline V gene, CDR1 is MGHRA and CDR2 is YSYEKL. The CDR3 loop reads CASSRPGPRYQPQHF. Written as DNA, the CDR3 is TGCGCCAGCAGCCGACCGGGACCGAGATATCAGCCCCAGCATTTT.

V is TRBV12-3 or TRBV12-4 and J is TRBJ1-6; 8 bases are a match to TRBD1. The CDR3 loop spans 15 amino acids. With V trimmed by 3 bases and J by 11 bases, 9 bases remained unmatched. This CDR3 reads CASSFYQGARPPLHF. The CDR3 DNA reads as TGTGCCAGCAGTTTTTACCAGGGGGCTCGGCCACCCCTCCACTTT.

The rearrangement links TRBV6-1 to TRBJ2-1; TRBD2 agrees at 13 bases. This CDR3 is 16 amino acids long. Germline V gene sequence: CDR1 MNHNS, CDR2 SASEGT. The ends lost 2 bases at V and 8 bases at J; junction bases unmatched: 6. The CDR3 region has the DNA TGTGCCAGCAGTGAACGACTAGCGGGGGGTCACGATGAGCAGTTCTTC. Encoded protein: CASSERLAGGHDEQFF.

This clonotype was picked up a small number of times. The genes are TRBV2 and TRBJ2-3; D remains ambiguous. The V end was cut by 4 bases, the J end by 2 bases, with 7 bases between. The CDR3 loop spans 13 amino acids. The germline V gene has CDR1 SNHLY and CDR2 FYNNEI. The CDR3: CASSVQLTDTQYF. CDR3 nucleotides: TGTGCCAGCAGTGTGCAGCTCACAGATACGCAGTATTTT.

This chain joins TRBV3-1 and TRBJ2-3; the D gene is possibly TRBD2 (6 bases). V was shortened by 6 bases and J by 2 bases, with 18 bases between the two germline ends. CDR3 length: 16 residues. The germline CDR1 and CDR2 sequences are LGHDT and YNNKEL (reference sequence). The CDR3 DNA reads TGTGCCAGCAGTCCAACCGGGGGAGGTCCCACAGATACGCAGTATTTT. Its protein product is CASSPTGGGPTDTQYF.

The J gene is TRBJ2-3, the V gene TRBV27; perhaps TRBD2 as D (5 bases). This CDR3 is 15 amino acids long. From germline, CDR1 is MNHEY and CDR2 SMNVEV (reference sequence). V gave up 4 bases and J gave up 1 base, with 12 bases separating them. The CDR3 DNA follows: TGTGCCAGCAGTTCCCTGGGAGAAGGCACAGATACGCAGTATTTT. It specifies CASSSLGEGTDTQYF.